This TCR beta chain was sequenced for a study of T cell responses to AZD1222 COVID-19 vaccine. As to this clone: No antigen is known for it.

Clones were read by immunoSEQ multiplex PCR, and TCRdb kept only the in-frame ones, dropping some. The sample lists about 140,000 clones, 80% to 95% occurring once. General observations from the study: Among those given AZD1222, only five or six were seropositive at baseline. No day 14 peak samples; only post-peak repertoires were characterized.

CDR3 length equals 15 residues. From germline, CDR1 is KGHSH and CDR2 LQKENI. V lost 6 bases to trimming and J lost 4 bases; unmatched junction nucleotides: 11. The source is an adult in good health. The source was peripheral blood, collected on day 0 of AZD1222 vaccination. The V and J genes are TRBV18 and TRBJ1-1; 7 nucleotides align to TRBD1. The CDR3 coding sequence is TGTGCCAGCTCGGGGAAACAGGGGCAAGGCACTGAAGCTTTCTTT. It translates to CASSGKQGQGTEAFF.